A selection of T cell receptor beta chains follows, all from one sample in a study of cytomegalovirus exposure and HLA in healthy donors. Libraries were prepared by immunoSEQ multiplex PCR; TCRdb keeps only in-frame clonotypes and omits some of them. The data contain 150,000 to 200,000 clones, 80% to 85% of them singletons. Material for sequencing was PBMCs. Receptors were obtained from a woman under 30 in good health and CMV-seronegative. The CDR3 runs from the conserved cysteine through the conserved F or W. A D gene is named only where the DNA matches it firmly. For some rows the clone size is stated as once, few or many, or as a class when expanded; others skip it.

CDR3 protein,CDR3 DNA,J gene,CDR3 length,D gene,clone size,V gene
CASSLAGGPSYEQYF,TGTGCCAGTAGTCTAGCCGGGGGACCTTCCTACGAGCAGTACTTC,TRBJ2-7,15,.,.,TRBV19
CASSLDRDEKLFF,TGTGCCAGCAGTTTGGACAGAGATGAAAAACTGTTTTTT,TRBJ1-4,13,.,.,TRBV6-1
CASSLLAETNNEQFF,TGTGCCAGCAGTTTACTAGCGGAAACTAACAATGAGCAGTTCTTC,TRBJ2-1,15,TRBD2,once,TRBV28
CATSQGQGESYGYTF,TGTGCCACCAGCCAAGGACAGGGTGAAAGCTATGGCTACACCTTC,TRBJ1-2,15,TRBD1,.,TRBV15
CASSPRLAAYNEQFF,TGTGCCAGCAGTCCCCGACTAGCGGCCTACAATGAGCAGTTCTTC,TRBJ2-1,15,TRBD2,.,TRBV27
CASSSVEGAGQMYYEQYF,TGTGCCAGCAGCTCCGTAGAGGGCGCGGGACAGATGTACTACGAGCAGTACTTC,TRBJ2-7,18,.,.,TRBV9
CASSLELGGSTNEKLFF,TGTGCCAGCAGCTTAGAGCTAGGGGGCTCTACTAATGAAAAACTGTTTTTT,TRBJ1-4,17,TRBD1,.,TRBV7-6
CASSLGPAGDTEAFF,TGTGCCAGCAGCTTAGGTCCAGCGGGGGACACTGAAGCTTTCTTT,TRBJ1-1,15,.,.,TRBV7-8
CASSLAGFSDRASTEAFF,TGTGCCAGCAGCTTGGCAGGGTTTAGTGATAGGGCGAGCACTGAAGCTTTCTTT,TRBJ1-1,18,.,.,TRBV5-4
CASSFDNRAYEQYF,TGTGCCAGCAGTTTCGACAACAGGGCCTACGAGCAGTACTTC,TRBJ2-7,14,.,once,TRBV28
CAWSRNPGSTEAFF,TGTGCCTGGAGTCGAAACCCGGGTTCTACTGAAGCTTTCTTT,TRBJ1-1,14,.,few,TRBV30
CASSLGLAANAFF,TGTGCCAGCAGCTTAGGACTCGCGGCGAACGCTTTCTTT,TRBJ1-1,13,.,.,TRBV7-9
CASSFRDKQPQHF,TGTGCCAGCAGCTTTAGGGACAAACAGCCCCAGCATTTT,TRBJ1-5,13,.,.,TRBV7-2
CASSPVLQGPNTEAFF,TGTGCCAGCAGCCCGGTTCTACAGGGTCCGAACACTGAAGCTTTCTTT,TRBJ1-1,16,.,.,TRBV11-3
CASEGPKPGLTVTQYF,TGTGCCAGCGAAGGGCCTAAACCGGGACTTACCGTAACCCAGTACTTC,TRBJ2-5,16,.,.,TRBV28
CASSISGLAANTGELFF,TGTGCCAGTAGTATATCAGGCCTAGCGGCGAACACCGGGGAGCTGTTTTTT,TRBJ2-2,17,TRBD2,once,TRBV19
CASSLRGDTEAFF,TGTGCCAGCAGTCTCAGGGGGGACACTGAAGCTTTCTTT,TRBJ1-1,13,TRBD1,.,TRBV27
CASSPLGRYTEAFF,TGTGCCAGTAGCCCTCTTGGGAGGTACACTGAAGCTTTCTTT,TRBJ1-1,14,.,.,TRBV19
CSVESSGNTEAFF,TGCAGCGTTGAGTCGTCGGGGAACACTGAAGCTTTCTTT,TRBJ1-1,13,.,.,TRBV29-1
CASSQGSGPYEQYF,TGCGCCAGCAGCCAAGGGTCAGGGCCCTACGAGCAGTACTTC,TRBJ2-7,14,.,few,TRBV4-3
CASSFGTNSGNTIYF,TGTGCCAGCAGCTTTGGGACTAACTCTGGAAACACCATATATTTT,TRBJ1-3,15,.,.,TRBV9
CASSQWGQPNTEAFF,TGTGCCAGCAGCCAATGGGGACAGCCGAACACTGAAGCTTTCTTT,TRBJ1-1,15,TRBD1,.,TRBV14
CASSQRTPGTRGTQSSYNEQFF,TGCGCCAGCAGCCAGCGGACGCCCGGGACACGAGGAACCCAGAGCTCCTACAATGAGCAGTTCTTC,TRBJ2-1,22,.,.,TRBV4-3
CASSYNVGGAFF,TGTGCCAGCTCTTATAATGTGGGGGGAGCTTTCTTT,TRBJ1-1,12,.,.,TRBV14
CASVEGTEAFF,TGTGCCAGTGTCGAGGGCACTGAAGCTTTCTTT,TRBJ1-1,11,.,.,TRBV19
CASSCPGTSGRAPPGQEVRELFF,TGTGCCAGCAGCTGTCCCGGGACTAGCGGGAGGGCCCCCCCCGGGCAGGAGGTCCGGGAGCTGTTTTTT,TRBJ2-2,23,.,.,TRBV12-1
CASSIFGQGSNIQYF,TGTGCCAGTAGTATCTTCGGACAGGGGTCAAACATTCAGTACTTC,TRBJ2-4,15,TRBD1,once,TRBV19
CASSLLLNTEAFF,TGCGCCAGCAGCTTACTGCTAAACACTGAAGCTTTCTTT,TRBJ1-1,13,.,few,TRBV5-1
CASSLEGRGYTF,TGTGCCAGCAGTTTGGAGGGGCGAGGCTACACCTTC,TRBJ1-2,12,.,.,TRBV28
CASSYLRAGPREAFF,TGTGCCAGCAGCTACCTAAGGGCAGGGCCTCGAGAAGCTTTCTTT,TRBJ1-1,15,.,.,TRBV11-2
CASSLGKGNEQFF,TGTGCCAGCAGCTTAGGGAAGGGGAATGAGCAGTTCTTC,TRBJ2-1,13,.,.,TRBV7-9
CASRIDRGGDEQYF,TGTGCCAGCAGAATCGACAGGGGAGGGGACGAGCAGTACTTC,TRBJ2-7,14,.,.,TRBV27
CASSLRVRQGTDTQYF,TGTGCCAGCAGCTTAAGGGTCCGACAGGGAACAGATACGCAGTATTTT,TRBJ2-3,16,TRBD1,.,TRBV7-2
CASSPLGQIGPDTQYF,TGTGCCAGCAGCCCATTGGGACAGATAGGGCCGGATACGCAGTATTTT,TRBJ2-3,16,TRBD1,.,TRBV9
CASSLGVAHYGYTF,TGCGCCAGCAGCCTAGGGGTAGCACACTATGGCTACACCTTC,TRBJ1-2,14,.,.,TRBV5-1
CASSPRQFFSNQPQHF,TGTGCCAGCAGTCCTAGACAGTTTTTTAGCAATCAGCCCCAGCATTTT,TRBJ1-5,16,.,.,TRBV28
CASIGLRDRVYEQYF,TGTGCCAGCATCGGATTGAGGGACAGGGTCTACGAGCAGTACTTC,TRBJ2-7,15,TRBD1,.,TRBV2
CASSQEGGGIQPQHF,TGCGCCAGCAGCCAAGAAGGGGGGGGGATTCAGCCCCAGCATTTT,TRBJ1-5,15,.,few,TRBV4-1
CASSQDLWGEQFF,TGCGCCAGCAGCCAAGATTTGTGGGGCGAGCAGTTCTTC,TRBJ2-1,13,.,once,TRBV4-1
CASSLGTGSSYEQYF,TGCGCCAGCAGCTTGGGGACAGGGAGCTCCTACGAGCAGTACTTC,TRBJ2-7,15,TRBD1,.,TRBV5-1
CAWSEVGAGIISPLHF,TGTGCCTGGAGTGAAGTGGGAGCGGGGATTATTTCACCCCTCCACTTT,TRBJ1-6,16,.,.,TRBV30
CASSEAGEAFF,TGTGCCAGCAGTGAAGCGGGCGAAGCTTTCTTT,TRBJ1-1,11,.,few,TRBV2
CASSLAWAGYNEQFF,TGTGCCAGCAGCTTAGCGTGGGCGGGTTACAATGAGCAGTTCTTC,TRBJ2-1,15,.,.,TRBV7-8
CASRGTANYEQYF,TGTGCCAGCAGGGGGACAGCGAACTACGAGCAGTACTTC,TRBJ2-7,13,TRBD1,few,TRBV6-1
CAWSTDRDRQHF,TGTGCCTGGAGTACCGACAGGGATCGCCAGCATTTT,TRBJ1-5,12,TRBD1,few,TRBV30
CATRRTGAGPYEQYF,TGTGCCACCCGACGGACAGGGGCCGGGCCCTACGAGCAGTACTTC,TRBJ2-7,15,TRBD1,few,TRBV15
CATLAQGLDGYTF,TGTGCCACCCTGGCACAGGGATTGGATGGCTACACCTTC,TRBJ1-2,13,.,.,TRBV6-5
CASSRYRDPWGNTGELFF,TGCGCCAGCAGCCGATACAGGGACCCGTGGGGGAACACCGGGGAGCTGTTTTTT,TRBJ2-2,18,.,.,TRBV4-3
CASSTPGLYTYEQYF,TGTGCCAGCAGTACCCCGGGACTATACACCTACGAGCAGTACTTC,TRBJ2-7,15,TRBD2,.,TRBV28
CASSRGTGTNTGELFF,TGTGCCAGTAGTAGGGGGACAGGGACCAACACCGGGGAGCTGTTTTTT,TRBJ2-2,16,TRBD1,.,TRBV19
CSVERTGGGDYGYTF,TGCAGCGTTGAACGAACAGGGGGGGGTGACTATGGCTACACCTTC,TRBJ1-2,15,TRBD1,once,TRBV29-1
CASRETGRIYGYTF,TGTGCCAGCAGGGAGACAGGGCGAATATATGGCTACACCTTC,TRBJ1-2,14,TRBD1,.,TRBV27
CATSREGALNYNEQFF,TGTGCCACCAGCAGAGAAGGGGCCCTAAACTACAATGAGCAGTTCTTC,TRBJ2-1,16,.,.,TRBV15
CASSATLATGQGDNTGELFF,TGTGCCAGCAGCGCCACGCTTGCGACAGGGCAGGGAGATAACACCGGGGAGCTGTTTTTT,TRBJ2-2,20,TRBD1,.,TRBV11-3